These 3 T cell receptor beta chains originate from one sample sequenced in a study of blood T cell repertoires in COVID-19. Using immunoSEQ multiplex PCR, the repertoire was profiled, and TCRdb retains in-frame clones only, with some absent. Among 250,000 or so clones listed, 87% were seen once. Sequencing input: peripheral blood. All receptors derive from a woman in her 40s who had recovered from COVID-19.

This rearrangement joins TRBV7-2 to TRBJ1-2; D call uncertain. The CDR3 has 11 residues. V shed 5 bases and J shed 6 bases, with 7 bases lying between them. CDR1 is SGHTA, CDR2 FQGNSA, per germline. The CDR3, as DNA: TGTGCCAGCAGCCGCAGTAATGGCTACACCTTC. Translation gives CASSRSNGYTF.

The chain couples TRBV7-2 to TRBJ2-7; 8 bases map to TRBD1. Germline assignment: CDR1 SGHTA and CDR2 FQGNSA. The CDR3 has 15 residues. The V and J ends lost 5 bases and 0 bases, in that order; junction bases with no gene match: 6. The chain's CDR3 is CASSPGQGLSYEQYF. In DNA form, the CDR3 reads TGTGCCAGCAGCCCCGGACAGGGTCTCTCCTACGAGCAGTACTTC.

This clone turned up a few times. The chain joins TRBV30 to TRBJ1-2; 7 positions agree with TRBD1. V lost 2 bases to trimming and J lost 3 bases; unmatched junction nucleotides: 6. The CDR3 covers 14 residues. The germline V gene encodes CDR1 GTSNPN and CDR2 SVGIG (reference sequence). In nucleotides, the CDR3 is TGTGCCTGGAGTCCGGAACAGGGGTACTATGGCTACACCTTC. Its protein is CAWSPEQGYYGYTF.